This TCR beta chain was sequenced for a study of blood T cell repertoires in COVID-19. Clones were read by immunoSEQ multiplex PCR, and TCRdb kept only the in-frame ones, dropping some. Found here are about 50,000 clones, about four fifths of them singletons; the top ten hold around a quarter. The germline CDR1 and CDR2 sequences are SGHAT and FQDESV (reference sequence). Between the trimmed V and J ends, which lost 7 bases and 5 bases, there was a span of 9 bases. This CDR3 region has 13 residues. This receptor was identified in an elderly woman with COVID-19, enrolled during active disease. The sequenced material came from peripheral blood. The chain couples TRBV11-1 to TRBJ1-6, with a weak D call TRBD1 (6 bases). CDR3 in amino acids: CASKWTDNSPLHF. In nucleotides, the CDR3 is TGTGCCAGCAAGTGGACAGATAATTCACCCCTCCACTTT.